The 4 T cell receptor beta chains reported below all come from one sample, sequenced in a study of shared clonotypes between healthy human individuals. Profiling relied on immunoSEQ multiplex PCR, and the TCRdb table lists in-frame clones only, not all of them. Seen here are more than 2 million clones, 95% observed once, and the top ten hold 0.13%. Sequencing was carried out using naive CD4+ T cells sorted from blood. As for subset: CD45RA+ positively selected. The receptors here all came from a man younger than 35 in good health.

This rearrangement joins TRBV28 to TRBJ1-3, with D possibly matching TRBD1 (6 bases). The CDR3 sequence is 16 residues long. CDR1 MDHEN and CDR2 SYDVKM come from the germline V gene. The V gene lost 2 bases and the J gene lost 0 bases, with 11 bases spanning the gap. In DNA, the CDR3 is TGTGCCAGCAGTTTACCCCGACAGGCCTCTGGAAACACCATATATTTT. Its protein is CASSLPRQASGNTIYF. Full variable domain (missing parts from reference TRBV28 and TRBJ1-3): DVKVTQSSRYLVKRTGEKVFLECVQDMDHENMFWYRQDPGLGLRLIYFSYDVKMKEKGDIPEGYSVSREKKERFSLILESASTNQTSMYLCASSLPRQASGNTIYFGEGSWLTVV.

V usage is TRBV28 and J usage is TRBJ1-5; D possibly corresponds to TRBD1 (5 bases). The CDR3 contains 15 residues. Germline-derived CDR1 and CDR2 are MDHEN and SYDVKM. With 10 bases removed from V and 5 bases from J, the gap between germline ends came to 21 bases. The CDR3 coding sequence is TGTGCCACCCAGTTGGGGGGTAACCAGTATCAGCCCCAGCATTTT. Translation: CATQLGGNQYQPQHF.

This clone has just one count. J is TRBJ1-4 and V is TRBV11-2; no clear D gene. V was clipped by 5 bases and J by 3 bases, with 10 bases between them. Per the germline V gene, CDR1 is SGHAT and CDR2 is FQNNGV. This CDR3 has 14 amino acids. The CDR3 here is CASSQRVPNEKLFF. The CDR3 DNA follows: TGTGCCAGCAGCCAAAGGGTGCCTAATGAAAAACTGTTTTTT.

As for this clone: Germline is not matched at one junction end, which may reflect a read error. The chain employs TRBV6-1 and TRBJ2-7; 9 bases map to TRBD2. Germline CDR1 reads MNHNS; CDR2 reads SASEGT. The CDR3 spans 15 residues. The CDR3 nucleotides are TGTGCCAGCAGCGAAGGGCTAGCGGGATACCACGAGCAGTACTTC. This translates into CASSEGLAGYHEQYF.